The entry below describes one T cell receptor (beta chain). As yet, its antigen is unknown. The entry originates in a study of cytomegalovirus exposure and HLA in healthy donors. Assay used: immunoSEQ multiplex PCR; TCRdb lists only in-frame clones, some missing. The sample includes roughly 52,000 clones, 80% to 95% seen only once; the top ten take about 3%. This CDR3 has 14 residues. Germline loops: CDR1 SGHAT, CDR2 FQNNGV. V lost 6 bases and J 0 bases, leaving 11 bases between the germline ends. Study results and caveats: There were fewer than 200 TCR beta chains listed as cytomegalovirus-associated. Most TCR sequences were rare, but some public TCRs occurred in many donors.

The sample taken for sequencing was PBMCs. The chain carries TRBV11-2 and TRBJ1-2, with D possibly matching TRBD1 (6 bases). The receptor was derived from a man between 18 and 35 years old in good health and CMV-seronegative. The CDR3 sequence is CASRGAGANYGYTF. DNA for the CDR3: TGTGCCAGCAGGGGGGCAGGGGCTAACTATGGCTACACCTTC. Using reference TRBV11-2 and TRBJ1-2 for the parts outside the CDR3, the full variable domain is EAGVAQSPRYKIIEKRQSVAFWCNPISGHATLYWYQQILGQGPKLLIQFQNNGVVDDSQLPKDRFSAERLKGVDSTLKIQPAKLEDSAVYLCASRGAGANYGYTFGSGTRLTVV.